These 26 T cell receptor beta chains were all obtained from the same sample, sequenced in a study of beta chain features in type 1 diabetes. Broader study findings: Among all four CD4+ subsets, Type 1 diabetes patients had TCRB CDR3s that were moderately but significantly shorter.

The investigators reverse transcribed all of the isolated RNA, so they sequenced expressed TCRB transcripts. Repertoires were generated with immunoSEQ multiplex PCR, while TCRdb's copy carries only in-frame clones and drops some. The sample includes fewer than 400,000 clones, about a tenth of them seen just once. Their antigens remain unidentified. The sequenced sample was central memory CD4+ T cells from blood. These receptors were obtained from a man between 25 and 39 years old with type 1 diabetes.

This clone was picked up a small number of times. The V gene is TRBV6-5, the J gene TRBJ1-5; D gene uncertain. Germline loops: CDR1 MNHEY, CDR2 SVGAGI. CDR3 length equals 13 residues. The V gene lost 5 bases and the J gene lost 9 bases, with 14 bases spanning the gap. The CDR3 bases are TGTGCCAGCAGTGCTGACGCGGGTTGGCCCCAGCATTTT. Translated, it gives CASSADAGWPQHF.

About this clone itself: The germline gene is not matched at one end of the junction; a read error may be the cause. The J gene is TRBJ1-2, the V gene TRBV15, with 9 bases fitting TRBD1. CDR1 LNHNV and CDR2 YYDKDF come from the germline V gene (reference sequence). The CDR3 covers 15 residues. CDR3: CATSGDRGASYGYTF. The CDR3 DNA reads TGTGCCACCAGCGGAGACAGGGGGGCTAGCTATGGCTACACCTTC.

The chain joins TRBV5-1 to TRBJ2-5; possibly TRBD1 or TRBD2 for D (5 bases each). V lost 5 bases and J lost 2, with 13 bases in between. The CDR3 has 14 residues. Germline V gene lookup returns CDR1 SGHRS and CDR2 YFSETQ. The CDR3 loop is CASSRGAGQETQYF. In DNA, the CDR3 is TGCGCCAGCAGTCGAGGGGCAGGGCAAGAGACCCAGTACTTC.

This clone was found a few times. For the CDR3, the DNA is TGTGCCAGCAGCCCGGTGAATAGCGGGGGAGGGACCTACGAGCAGTACTTC. Translated, it gives CASSPVNSGGGTYEQYF. The chain uses TRBV7-2 and TRBJ2-7; 9 bases are shared with TRBD2. There are 17 residues in the CDR3. Unmatched junction bases numbered 13, after V lost 5 bases and J lost 2 bases. Germline CDR1 reads SGHTA; CDR2 reads FQGNSA.

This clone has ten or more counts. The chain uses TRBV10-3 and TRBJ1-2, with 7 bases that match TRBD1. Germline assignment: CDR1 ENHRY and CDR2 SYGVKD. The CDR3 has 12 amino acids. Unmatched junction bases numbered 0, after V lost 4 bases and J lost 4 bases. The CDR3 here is CAISGTGYGYTF. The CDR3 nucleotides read TGTGCCATCAGTGGGACAGGCTATGGCTACACCTTC.

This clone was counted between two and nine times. The CDR3 protein is CASSLWGADGYTF. For the CDR3, the DNA is TGTGCCAGCAGCTTATGGGGAGCCGATGGCTACACCTTC. V usage is TRBV7-9 and J usage is TRBJ1-2; D gene ambiguous. This CDR3 region has 13 residues. Trimming shortened V by 2 bases and J by 6 bases, and 10 bases separated the two germline ends. The V gene's germline CDR1 is SEHNR and CDR2 FQNEAQ (reference sequence).

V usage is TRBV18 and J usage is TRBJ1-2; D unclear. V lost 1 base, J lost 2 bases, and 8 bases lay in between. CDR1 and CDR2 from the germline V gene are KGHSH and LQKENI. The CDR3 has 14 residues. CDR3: CASSPQAYNYGYTF. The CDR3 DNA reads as TGTGCCAGCTCACCACAGGCGTACAACTATGGCTACACCTTC. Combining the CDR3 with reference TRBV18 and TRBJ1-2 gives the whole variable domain NAGVMQNPRHLVRRRGQEARLRCSPMKGHSHVYWYRQLPEEGLKFMVYLQKENIIDESGMPKERFSAEFPKEGPSILRIQQVVRGDSAAYFCASSPQAYNYGYTFGSGTRLTVV.

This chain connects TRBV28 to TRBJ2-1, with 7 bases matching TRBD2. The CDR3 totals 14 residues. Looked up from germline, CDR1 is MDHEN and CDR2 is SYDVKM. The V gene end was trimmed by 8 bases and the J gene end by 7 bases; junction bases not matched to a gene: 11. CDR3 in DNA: TGTGCCAGCCAGAGCGGGGCCCCTTATAATGAGCAGTTCTTC. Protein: CASQSGAPYNEQFF.

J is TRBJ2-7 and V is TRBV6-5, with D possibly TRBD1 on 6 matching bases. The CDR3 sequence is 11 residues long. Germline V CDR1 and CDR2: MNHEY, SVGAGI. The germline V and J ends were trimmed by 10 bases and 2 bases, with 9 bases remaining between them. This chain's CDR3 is CAIGQPYEQYF. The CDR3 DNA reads TGTGCCATTGGACAGCCCTACGAGCAGTACTTC.

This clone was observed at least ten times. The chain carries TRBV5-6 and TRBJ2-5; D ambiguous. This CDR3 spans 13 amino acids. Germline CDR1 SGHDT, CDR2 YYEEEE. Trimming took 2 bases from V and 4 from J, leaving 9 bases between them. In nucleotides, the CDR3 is TGTGCCAGCAGCTTCATGCGGCGAGAGACCCAGTACTTC. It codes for CASSFMRRETQYF.

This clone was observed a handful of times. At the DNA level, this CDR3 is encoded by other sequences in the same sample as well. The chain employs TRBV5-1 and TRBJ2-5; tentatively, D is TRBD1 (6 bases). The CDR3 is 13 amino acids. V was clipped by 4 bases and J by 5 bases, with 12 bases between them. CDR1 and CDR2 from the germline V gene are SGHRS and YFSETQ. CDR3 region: CASSQDSGETQYF. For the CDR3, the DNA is TGCGCCAGCAGCCAGGACAGTGGGGAGACCCAGTACTTC.

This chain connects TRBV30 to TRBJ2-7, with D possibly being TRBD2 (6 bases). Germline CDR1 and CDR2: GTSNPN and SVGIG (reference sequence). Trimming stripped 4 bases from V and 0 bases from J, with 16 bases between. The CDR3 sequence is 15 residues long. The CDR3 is CAWTGVGRSSYEQYF. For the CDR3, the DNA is TGTGCCTGGACCGGAGTAGGGAGGAGCTCCTACGAGCAGTACTTC.

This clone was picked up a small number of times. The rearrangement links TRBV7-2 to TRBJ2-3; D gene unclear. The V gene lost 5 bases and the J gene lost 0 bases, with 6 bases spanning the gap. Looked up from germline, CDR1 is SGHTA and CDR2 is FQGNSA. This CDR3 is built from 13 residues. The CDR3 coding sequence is TGTGCCAGCAGCCCAGATAGCACAGATACGCAGTATTTT. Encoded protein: CASSPDSTDTQYF.

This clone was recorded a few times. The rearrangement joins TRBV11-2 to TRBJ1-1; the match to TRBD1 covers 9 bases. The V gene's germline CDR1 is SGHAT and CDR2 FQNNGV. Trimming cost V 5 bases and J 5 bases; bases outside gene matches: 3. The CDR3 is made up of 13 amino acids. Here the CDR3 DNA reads TGTGCCAGCAGCAAGACAGGGGGGACTGAAGCTTTCTTT. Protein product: CASSKTGGTEAFF.

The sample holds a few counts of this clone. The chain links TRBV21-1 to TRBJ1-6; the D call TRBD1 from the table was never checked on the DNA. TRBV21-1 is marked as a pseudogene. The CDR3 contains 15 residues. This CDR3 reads CASSKVDKGNSPLHF. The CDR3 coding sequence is TGTGCCAGCAGCAAAGTTGACAAGGGGAATTCACCCCTCCACTTT.

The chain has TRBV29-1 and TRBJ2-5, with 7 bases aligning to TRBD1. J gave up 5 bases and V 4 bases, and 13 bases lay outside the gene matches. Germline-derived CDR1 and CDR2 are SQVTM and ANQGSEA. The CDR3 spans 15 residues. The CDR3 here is CSVVRGQSSLETQYF. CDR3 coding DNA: TGCAGCGTTGTCAGGGGACAGTCCTCCTTGGAGACCCAGTACTTC.

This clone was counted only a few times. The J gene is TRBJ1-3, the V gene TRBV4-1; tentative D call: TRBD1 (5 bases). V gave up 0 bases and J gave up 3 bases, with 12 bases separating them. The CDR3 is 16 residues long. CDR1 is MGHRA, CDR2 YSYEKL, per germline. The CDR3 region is CASSQELGGSGNTIYF. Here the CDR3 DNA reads TGCGCCAGCAGCCAAGAGCTCGGGGGAAGTGGAAACACCATATATTTT.

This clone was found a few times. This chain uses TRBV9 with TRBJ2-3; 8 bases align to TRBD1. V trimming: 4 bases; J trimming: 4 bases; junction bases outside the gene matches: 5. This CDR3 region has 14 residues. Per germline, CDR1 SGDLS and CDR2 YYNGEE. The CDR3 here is CASSPGQGSDTQYF. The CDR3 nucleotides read TGTGCCAGCAGCCCCGGACAGGGATCAGATACGCAGTATTTT.

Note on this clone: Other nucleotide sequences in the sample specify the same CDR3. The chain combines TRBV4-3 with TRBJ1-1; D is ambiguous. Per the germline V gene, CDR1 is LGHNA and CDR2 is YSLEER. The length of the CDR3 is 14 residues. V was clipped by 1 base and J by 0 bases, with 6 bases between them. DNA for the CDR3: TGCGCCAGCAGCCAAGTTTCTCTGAACACTGAAGCTTTCTTT. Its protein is CASSQVSLNTEAFF.

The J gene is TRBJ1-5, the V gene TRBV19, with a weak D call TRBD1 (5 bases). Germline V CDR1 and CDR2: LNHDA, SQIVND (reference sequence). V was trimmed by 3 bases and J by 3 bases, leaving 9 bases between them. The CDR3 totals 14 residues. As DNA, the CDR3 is TGTGCCAGTAGTATGAAGGGGTTCAATCAGCCCCAGCATTTT. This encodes CASSMKGFNQPQHF.

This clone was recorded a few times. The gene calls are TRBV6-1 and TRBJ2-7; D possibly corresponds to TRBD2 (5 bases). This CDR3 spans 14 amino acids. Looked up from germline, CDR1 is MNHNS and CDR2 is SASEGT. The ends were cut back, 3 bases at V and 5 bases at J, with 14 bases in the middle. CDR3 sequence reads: CASSEVRGGNEQYF. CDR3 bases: TGTGCCAGCAGTGAGGTAAGAGGAGGCAACGAGCAGTACTTC.

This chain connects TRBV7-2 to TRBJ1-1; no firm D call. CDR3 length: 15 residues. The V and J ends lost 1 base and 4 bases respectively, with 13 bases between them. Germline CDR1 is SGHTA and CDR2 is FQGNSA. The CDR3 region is CASSLVGVEGTEAFF. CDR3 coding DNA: TGTGCCAGCAGCTTAGTCGGGGTTGAGGGCACTGAAGCTTTCTTT.

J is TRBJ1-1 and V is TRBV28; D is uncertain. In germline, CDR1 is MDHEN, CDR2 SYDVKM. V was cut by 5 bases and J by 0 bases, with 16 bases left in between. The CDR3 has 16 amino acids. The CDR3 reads CASSRPSRIMNTEAFF. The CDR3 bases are TGTGCCAGCAGTCGCCCAAGTAGGATCATGAACACTGAAGCTTTCTTT.

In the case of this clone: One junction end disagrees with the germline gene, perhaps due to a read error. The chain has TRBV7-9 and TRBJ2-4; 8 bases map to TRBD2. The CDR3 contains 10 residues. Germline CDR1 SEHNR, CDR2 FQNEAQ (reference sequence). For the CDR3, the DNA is TGTGCCAGCAGCCCGGGACTAGTCGGGTTC. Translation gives CASSPGLVGF.

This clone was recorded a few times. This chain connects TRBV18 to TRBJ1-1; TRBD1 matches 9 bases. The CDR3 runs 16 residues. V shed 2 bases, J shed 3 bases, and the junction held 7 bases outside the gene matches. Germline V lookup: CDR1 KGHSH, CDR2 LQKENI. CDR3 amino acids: CASSPEGTGSYTEAFF. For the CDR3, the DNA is TGTGCCAGCTCACCAGAAGGGACAGGGTCGTACACTGAAGCTTTCTTT.

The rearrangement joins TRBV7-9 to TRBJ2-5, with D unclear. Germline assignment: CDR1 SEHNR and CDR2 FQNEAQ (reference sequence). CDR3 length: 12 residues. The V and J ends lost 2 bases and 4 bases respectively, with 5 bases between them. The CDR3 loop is CASSLFGETQYF. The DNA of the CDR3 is TGTGCCAGCAGCTTATTTGGAGAGACCCAGTACTTC.